The sequence of this TCR beta chain was determined in a study of blood T cell repertoires in COVID-19. Looking at the study overall: The analysed material was cDNA or gDNA that came from T cells, B-cell-depleted T cells, or PBMCs.

Germline V CDR1 and CDR2: MNHNS, SASEGT. Between the trimmed V and J ends, which lost 6 bases and 5 bases, there was a span of 19 bases. The CDR3 spans 15 residues. Original analysis: Amplification of reference gene primers was used by the study to estimate nucleated cell counts. Sequencing used immunoSEQ multiplex PCR; TCRdb keeps in-frame clones, though not all of them. V, J and clone size are those of that table, while D and trimming were read from the DNA. The sample contains roughly 70,000 clones, approximately 91% of which appear only once. This clonotype was obtained from a man in his 70s with acute or convalescent COVID-19. Sequencing was carried out using peripheral blood. The chain recombines TRBV6-1 with TRBJ1-2; TRBD1 is a possible D gene (6 bases). The CDR3 protein is CASRDLFSGQYGYTF. As DNA, the CDR3 is TGTGCCAGCAGGGATCTTTTTTCGGGACAATATGGCTACACCTTC.